The rows below give T cell receptor beta chains drawn from one sample of a study of T cells in Graves' hyperthyroidism and ophthalmopathy. TCRdb analysed the multiplex PCR reads with MiXCR anew, one entry per CDR3 protein. The table records hundreds of thousands of distinct CDR3 sequences, 14% to 15% of them present only once. The sample consisted of blood. All receptors come from a woman aged 40 to 50 with Graves' ophthalmopathy. The CDR3 runs from the conserved cysteine through the conserved F or W. Fields, in order: V gene, clone size, D gene, J gene, CDR3 DNA, CDR3 protein. The D gene is left open where the match is weak. A clone size is listed for some rows: how often the clone was seen (once, few, many), or a class if it is expanded.

V gene: TRBV4-3; clone size: .; D gene: .; J gene: TRBJ1-5; CDR3 DNA: TGCGCCAGCAGCCAGTTTCCGGGGGGACAGCCCCAGCATTTT; CDR3 protein: CASSQFPGGQPQHF
V gene: TRBV24-1; clone size: .; D gene: TRBD1; J gene: TRBJ2-2; CDR3 DNA: TGTGCCACCAGTGATCTGGACAGGGGAAACACCGGGGAGCTGTTTTTT; CDR3 protein: CATSDLDRGNTGELFF
V gene: TRBV12-3/TRBV12-4; clone size: many; D gene: .; J gene: TRBJ2-7; CDR3 DNA: TGTGCCAGCAGTTTATGGTCCTCGGAGGGTTACGAGCAGTACTTC; CDR3 protein: CASSLWSSEGYEQYF
V gene: TRBV7-9; clone size: .; D gene: .; J gene: TRBJ2-4; CDR3 DNA: TGTGCCAGCAGCCCTTCCGCTGCCAAAAACATTCAGTACTTC; CDR3 protein: CASSPSAAKNIQYF
V gene: TRBV12-3/TRBV12-4; clone size: medium-sized; D gene: .; J gene: TRBJ1-3; CDR3 DNA: TGTGCCAGCAACAGAAACGGAAACACCATATATTTT; CDR3 protein: CASNRNGNTIYF
V gene: TRBV6-1; clone size: few; D gene: .; J gene: TRBJ2-5; CDR3 DNA: TGTGCCAGCAGTCCAACGGGAGGGGGCGCAAAGACCCAGTACTTC; CDR3 protein: CASSPTGGGAKTQYF
V gene: TRBV9; clone size: many; D gene: TRBD2; J gene: TRBJ2-5; CDR3 DNA: TGTGCCAGCAGCCCGGGACTAGCGGGAGCGGCCCAGTACTTC; CDR3 protein: CASSPGLAGAAQYF
V gene: TRBV12-3/TRBV12-4; clone size: .; D gene: .; J gene: TRBJ2-5; CDR3 DNA: TGTGCCAGCGGGGGATCAGCCGTTCGAGAGACCCAGTACTTC; CDR3 protein: CASGGSAVRETQYF
V gene: TRBV28; clone size: .; D gene: .; J gene: TRBJ2-2; CDR3 DNA: TGTGCCAGCAGGGAACGGAACACCGGGGAGCTGTTTTTT; CDR3 protein: CASRERNTGELFF
V gene: TRBV6-5; clone size: many; D gene: .; J gene: TRBJ2-7; CDR3 DNA: TGTGCCAGCAGTTACTCGGGCAGGCTGACCTACGAGCAGTACTTC; CDR3 protein: CASSYSGRLTYEQYF
V gene: TRBV12-5; clone size: .; D gene: .; J gene: TRBJ2-3; CDR3 DNA: TGTGCTAGTGGTTTGGGGACAGTTTCTGACACGCAGTATTTT; CDR3 protein: CASGLGTVSDTQYF
V gene: TRBV12-3/TRBV12-4; clone size: many; D gene: TRBD1; J gene: TRBJ1-2; CDR3 DNA: TGTGCCAGCAGCCTGGACAGGGGGGTATTCGGCTACACCTTC; CDR3 protein: CASSLDRGVFGYTF
V gene: TRBV19; clone size: many; D gene: TRBD2; J gene: TRBJ2-1; CDR3 DNA: TGTGCCAGTAGTGTCGATAGCGGGAGCTCCTACAATGAGCAGTTCTTC; CDR3 protein: CASSVDSGSSYNEQFF
V gene: TRBV19; clone size: many; D gene: .; J gene: TRBJ1-1; CDR3 DNA: TGTGCCAGTAGTAGGGGGAGAGCTGAAGCTTTCTTT; CDR3 protein: CASSRGRAEAFF
V gene: TRBV24-1; clone size: many; D gene: .; J gene: TRBJ2-5; CDR3 DNA: TGTGCCACCAGTGATTTTCAGACAGGTCAAGAGACCCAGTACTTC; CDR3 protein: CATSDFQTGQETQYF
V gene: TRBV6-2/TRBV6-3; clone size: many; D gene: .; J gene: TRBJ2-7; CDR3 DNA: TGTGCCAGCCACCCCGCTGGGCGGGAAACTTACGAGCAGTACTTC; CDR3 protein: CASHPAGRETYEQYF
V gene: TRBV12-3/TRBV12-4; clone size: .; D gene: TRBD2; J gene: TRBJ2-1; CDR3 DNA: TGTGCCAGCAGTTTAAGAGGACTAGACGGTGAGCAGTTCTTC; CDR3 protein: CASSLRGLDGEQFF
V gene: TRBV30; clone size: many; D gene: TRBD1; J gene: TRBJ2-7; CDR3 DNA: TGTGCCTGCGGGACAGTAAACTCCTACGAGCAGTACTTC; CDR3 protein: CACGTVNSYEQYF
V gene: TRBV19; clone size: many; D gene: .; J gene: TRBJ1-5; CDR3 DNA: TGTGCCAGTAGTCCACGGGGCCTAGGTTATGAGCCCCAGCATTTT; CDR3 protein: CASSPRGLGYEPQHF
V gene: TRBV20-1; clone size: many; D gene: TRBD2; J gene: TRBJ2-3; CDR3 DNA: TGCAGTGCTAGAGGCGGGACTAGCGGCACAGATACGCAGTATTTT; CDR3 protein: CSARGGTSGTDTQYF
V gene: TRBV19; clone size: few; D gene: TRBD2; J gene: TRBJ2-7; CDR3 DNA: TGTGCCAGTAGTGGGGGTCGGGGGGACGAGCAGTACTTC; CDR3 protein: CASSGGRGDEQYF
V gene: TRBV5-4; clone size: .; D gene: .; J gene: TRBJ1-1; CDR3 DNA: TGTGCCAGCAGCTTGGTTTTGGGGGCGGGGAACACTGAAGCTTTCTTT; CDR3 protein: CASSLVLGAGNTEAFF
V gene: TRBV6-4; clone size: .; D gene: .; J gene: TRBJ1-4; CDR3 DNA: TGTGCCAGCAGTAACAGGGATGGGGAAAAACTGTTTTTT; CDR3 protein: CASSNRDGEKLFF
V gene: TRBV11-1; clone size: few; D gene: TRBD2; J gene: TRBJ2-7; CDR3 DNA: TGTGCCAGCAGGGACACCAGCGGGAACAACTACGAGCAGTACTTC; CDR3 protein: CASRDTSGNNYEQYF
V gene: TRBV20-1; clone size: many; D gene: .; J gene: TRBJ1-5; CDR3 DNA: TGCAGTGCGGGAGGGTGGAGGGCGGATCAGCCCCAGCATTTT; CDR3 protein: CSAGGWRADQPQHF
V gene: TRBV30; clone size: .; D gene: TRBD1; J gene: TRBJ1-2; CDR3 DNA: TGTGCCCATGGGGACAGGGGGCTTTATGGCTACACCTTC; CDR3 protein: CAHGDRGLYGYTF
V gene: TRBV5-1; clone size: many; D gene: TRBD1; J gene: TRBJ2-1; CDR3 DNA: TGCGCCAGCAGCTTGGAACAGGGGATCCCTTACAATGAGCAGTTCTTC; CDR3 protein: CASSLEQGIPYNEQFF
V gene: TRBV30; clone size: few; D gene: .; J gene: TRBJ2-7; CDR3 DNA: TGTGCCTGGGGGTCGGTCTACGAGCAGTACTTC; CDR3 protein: CAWGSVYEQYF
V gene: TRBV11-2; clone size: few; D gene: .; J gene: TRBJ2-2; CDR3 DNA: TGTGCCAGCAGCTCCCCGGCCACCGGGGAGCTGTTTTTT; CDR3 protein: CASSSPATGELFF
V gene: TRBV7-8; clone size: many; D gene: TRBD1; J gene: TRBJ2-7; CDR3 DNA: TGTGCCAGCAGCTTAGACGTGCGCTACAGGGGGTACGAGCAGTACTTC; CDR3 protein: CASSLDVRYRGYEQYF
V gene: TRBV30; clone size: many; D gene: TRBD1; J gene: TRBJ1-5; CDR3 DNA: TGTGCCTGGAGTGTTTGGGGACAGGGGATCGGTCAGCCCCAGCATTTT; CDR3 protein: CAWSVWGQGIGQPQHF
V gene: TRBV27; clone size: many; D gene: TRBD1; J gene: TRBJ1-3; CDR3 DNA: TGTGCCAGCAGCCGAACCCTGACAGGGGGCGCCTTGAACACCATATATTTT; CDR3 protein: CASSRTLTGGALNTIYF
V gene: TRBV12-3/TRBV12-4; clone size: .; D gene: .; J gene: TRBJ2-5; CDR3 DNA: TGTGCCAGCAGCTCTCGGGCGTTGGAGACCCAGTACTTC; CDR3 protein: CASSSRALETQYF
V gene: TRBV28; clone size: many; D gene: .; J gene: TRBJ1-2; CDR3 DNA: TGTGCCAGCAGTTTATTGGGGATAGGGCTATATGGCTACACCTTC; CDR3 protein: CASSLLGIGLYGYTF
V gene: TRBV5-6; clone size: .; D gene: TRBD2; J gene: TRBJ2-7; CDR3 DNA: TGTGCCAGCAGCTTGGGACTAGCGGCCTCCTACGAGCAGTACTTC; CDR3 protein: CASSLGLAASYEQYF
V gene: TRBV10-3; clone size: many; D gene: .; J gene: TRBJ2-7; CDR3 DNA: TGTGCCATCAGTTACCAAGCGGGCTCCTACGAGCAGTACTTC; CDR3 protein: CAISYQAGSYEQYF
V gene: TRBV6-2/TRBV6-3; clone size: .; D gene: .; J gene: TRBJ2-6; CDR3 DNA: TGTGCCAGCACAACTGGGGGGGCAGGGGAACTCTCTGGGGCCAACGTCCTGACTTTC; CDR3 protein: CASTTGGAGELSGANVLTF